The T cell receptor beta chain described here comes from a study of blood T cells in healthy people across ages. A sample-barcoded 5' primer and a J-beta primer mix were used in a second PCR of about 7 to 12 cycles. Each CDR3 protein gets one entry after TCRdb re-called the 5' RACE reads with MiXCR. The sample has about 1.7 million distinct CDR3 sequences, roughly 27% seen once. This CDR3 comprises 17 residues. Trimming shortened V by 8 bases and J by 6 bases, and 26 bases separated the two germline ends. Germline CDR1 SGHAT, CDR2 FQNNGV. The sequenced sample consisted of blood. The chain carries TRBV11-2 and TRBJ2-1; the D gene is possibly TRBD2 (7 bases). The receptor's source is a woman in her 30s in good health. The CDR3 region has the DNA TGTGCCAGCCGGTTTGGGAGAGATGGCGGGGGCAGCAATGAGCAGTTCTTC. It is translated as CASRFGRDGGGSNEQFF.